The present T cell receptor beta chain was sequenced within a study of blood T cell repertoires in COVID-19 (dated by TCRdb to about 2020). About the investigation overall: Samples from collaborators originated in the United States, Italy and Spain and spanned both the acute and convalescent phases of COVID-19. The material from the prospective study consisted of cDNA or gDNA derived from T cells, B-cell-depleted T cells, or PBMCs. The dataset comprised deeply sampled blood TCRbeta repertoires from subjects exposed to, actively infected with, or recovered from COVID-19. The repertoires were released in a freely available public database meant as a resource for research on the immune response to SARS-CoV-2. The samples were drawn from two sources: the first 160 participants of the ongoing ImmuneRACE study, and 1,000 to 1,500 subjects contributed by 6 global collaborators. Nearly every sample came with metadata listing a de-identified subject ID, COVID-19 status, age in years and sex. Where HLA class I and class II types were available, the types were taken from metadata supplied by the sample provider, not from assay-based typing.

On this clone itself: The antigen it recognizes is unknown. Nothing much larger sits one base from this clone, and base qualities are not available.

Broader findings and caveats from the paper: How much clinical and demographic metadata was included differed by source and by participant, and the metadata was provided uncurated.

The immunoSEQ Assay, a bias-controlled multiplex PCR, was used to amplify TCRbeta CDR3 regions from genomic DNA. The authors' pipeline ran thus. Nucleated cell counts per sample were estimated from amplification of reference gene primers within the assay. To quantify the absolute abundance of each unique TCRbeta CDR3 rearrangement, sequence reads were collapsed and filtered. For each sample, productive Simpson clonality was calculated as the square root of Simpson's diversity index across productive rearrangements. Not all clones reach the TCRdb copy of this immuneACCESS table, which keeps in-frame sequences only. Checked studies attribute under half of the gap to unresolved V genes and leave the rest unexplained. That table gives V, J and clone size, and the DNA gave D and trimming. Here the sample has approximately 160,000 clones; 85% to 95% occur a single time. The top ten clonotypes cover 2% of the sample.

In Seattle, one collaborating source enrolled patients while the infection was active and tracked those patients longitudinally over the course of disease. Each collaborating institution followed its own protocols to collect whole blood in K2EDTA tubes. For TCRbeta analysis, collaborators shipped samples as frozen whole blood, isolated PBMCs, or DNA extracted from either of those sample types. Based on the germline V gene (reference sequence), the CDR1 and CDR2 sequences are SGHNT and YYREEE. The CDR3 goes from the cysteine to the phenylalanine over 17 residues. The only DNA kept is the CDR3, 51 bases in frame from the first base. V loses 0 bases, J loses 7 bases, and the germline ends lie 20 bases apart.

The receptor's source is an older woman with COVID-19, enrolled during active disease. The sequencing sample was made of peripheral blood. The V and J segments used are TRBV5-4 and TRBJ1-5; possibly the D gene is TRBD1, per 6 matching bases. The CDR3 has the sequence CASSLGGGQEGVQPQHF. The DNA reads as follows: TGTGCCAGCAGCTTGGGCGGGGGGCAGGAGGGTGTCCAGCCCCAGCATTTT.